This passage covers 28 T cell receptor beta chains from one sample sequenced in a study of identical twins. TCRdb re-called the 5' RACE reads with MiXCR, one entry per CDR3 protein. The sample has around 480,000 distinct CDR3 sequences; roughly an eighth are singletons. The same specimen was also included in a second study, on yellow fever vaccine responses in identical twins.

The sample was CD4+ T cells sorted from blood. All receptors derive from a woman between 18 and 30 years old in good health.

The table lists this clonotype with a few counts. The chain couples TRBV12-3 or TRBV12-4 to TRBJ1-5, with TRBD1 matching over 9 bases. Losses at the gene ends were 8 bases for V and 4 bases for J; bases not matched to a gene: 15. The CDR3 loop spans 17 amino acids. CDR3 loop: CASSTGTGNPDNQPQHF. In DNA, the CDR3 is TGTGCCAGCTCCACCGGGACAGGGAACCCGGATAATCAGCCCCAGCATTTT.

J is TRBJ2-6 and V is TRBV10-3, with 9 bases fitting TRBD2. The germline gives CDR1 ENHRY, CDR2 SYGVKD. The CDR3 has 16 amino acids. V lost 7 bases and J lost 0; bases outside the gene matches: 4. This chain's CDR3 is CAITSGTNSGANVLTF. Here the CDR3 DNA reads TGTGCCATCACTAGCGGGACAAACTCTGGGGCCAACGTCCTGACTTTC.

This clonotype was detected a few times. This chain links TRBV7-3 with TRBJ2-3, with TRBD1 as a possible D gene (5 bases). CDR1 SGHTA and CDR2 FQGTGA come from the germline V gene. This CDR3 comprises 14 residues. Trimming took 5 bases from V and 2 from J, leaving 11 bases between them. The CDR3 DNA follows: TGTGCCAGCAGCCGCTGGGGCGACACAGATACGCAGTATTTT. This gives the protein CASSRWGDTDTQYF.

This chain joins TRBV5-4 and TRBJ1-3; no reliable D call. The CDR3 consists of 16 residues. Trimming took off 6 bases at V and 0 bases at J, with 16 bases between the two ends. Germline assignment: CDR1 SGHNT and CDR2 YYREEE (reference sequence). CDR3 protein: CASTPAGQTSGNTIYF. DNA of the CDR3: TGTGCCAGCACCCCCGCTGGGCAGACCTCTGGAAACACCATATATTTT.

This clonotype was seen a single time. The chain links TRBV6-1 to TRBJ1-3; TRBD1 aligns across 10 bases. The CDR3 is made up of 16 amino acids. Trimming took 5 bases from V and 2 from J; bases not matched to a gene: 6. Germline lookup yields CDR1 MNHNS and CDR2 SASEGT. CDR3 region: CASSLDRGKTGNTIYF. CDR3 bases: TGTGCCAGCAGTCTGGACAGGGGGAAAACTGGAAACACCATATATTTT.

This clonotype was observed a handful of times. The chain joins TRBV7-8 to TRBJ1-1, with 9 positions matching TRBD1. Looked up from germline, CDR1 is SGHVS and CDR2 is FQNEAQ. V gave up 0 bases and J gave up 6 bases; unmatched junction bases: 5. The CDR3 has 15 amino acids. CDR3 nucleotides: TGTGCCAGCAGCTTAGCGACAGGGGGGACTTCTGAAGCTTTCTTT. Amino acid sequence: CASSLATGGTSEAFF.

In its sample, this clonotype was seen a few times. CDR3 in DNA: TGTGCCAGCAGCTTAGGGGACAGCACCGGGGAGCTGTTTTTT. Encoded protein: CASSLGDSTGELFF. The chain joins TRBV7-9 to TRBJ2-2; 7 bases align to TRBD1. Germline CDR1 is SEHNR and CDR2 is FQNEAQ (reference sequence). V was clipped by 1 base and J by 4 bases; unmatched bases: 0. The CDR3 covers 14 residues.

This clonotype was seen a few times. The chain combines TRBV7-2 with TRBJ2-3; TRBD1 is a possible D gene (6 bases). V lost 5 bases to trimming and J lost 4 bases, with 19 bases between them. The CDR3 has 16 residues. In germline, CDR1 is SGHTA, CDR2 FQGNSA. CDR3: CASSGTGTKTSDTQYF. CDR3 nucleotides: TGTGCCAGCAGCGGCACTGGGACAAAGACCTCAGATACGCAGTATTTT.

The gene calls are TRBV12-3 or TRBV12-4 and TRBJ2-3; D is unresolved. The CDR3 sequence is 14 residues long. Between the trimmed V and J ends, which lost 6 bases and 4 bases, there was a span of 14 bases. This chain's CDR3 is CASSRHQTADTQYF. The DNA for the CDR3 is TGTGCCAGCAGCCGACACCAAACGGCAGATACGCAGTATTTT.

The gene calls are TRBV2 and TRBJ2-2; the match to TRBD2 covers 13 bases. After removal of 6 bases from V and 3 bases from J, the junction contained 1 base not matched to a gene. The germline CDR1 and CDR2 sequences are SNHLY and FYNNEI. The CDR3 totals 15 residues. CDR3 nucleotide sequence: TGTGCCAGCAGGGGGACTAGCGGGGACACCGGGGAGCTGTTTTTT. Translated: CASRGTSGDTGELFF.

This clonotype was detected a few times. This chain connects TRBV7-2 to TRBJ2-7, with D maybe TRBD2 (6 bases). V lost 0 bases to trimming and J lost 5 bases, with 11 bases between them. CDR1 is SGHTA and CDR2 is FQGNSA in the germline V gene. CDR3 size: 14 residues. In DNA form, the CDR3 reads TGTGCCAGCAGCTTAGCCTCGAGGGAGGACGAGCAGTACTTC. It specifies CASSLASREDEQYF.

J is TRBJ2-1 and V is TRBV27; 9 nucleotides line up with TRBD2. J gave up 0 bases and V 6 bases, and 6 bases lay outside the gene matches. This CDR3 comprises 16 residues. CDR1 and CDR2 (germline): MNHEY, SMNVEV (reference sequence). CDR3 nucleotides: TGTGCCAGCAGCAAAAGCGGGGGGAGCTCCTACAATGAGCAGTTCTTC. Its translation is CASSKSGGSSYNEQFF.

This chain connects TRBV10-3 to TRBJ2-1, with TRBD2 identical over 10 bases. CDR1 is ENHRY, CDR2 SYGVKD, per germline. This CDR3 spans 17 amino acids. The V gene end was trimmed by 5 bases and the J gene end by 7 bases; junction bases not matched to a gene: 14. The chain's CDR3 is CAISSSESSGRGNEQFF. The CDR3 nucleotides are TGTGCCATCAGTTCCAGCGAGTCTAGCGGGAGAGGAAATGAGCAGTTCTTC.

The rearrangement joins TRBV5-1 to TRBJ2-7, with D perhaps given as TRBD1 or TRBD2 (6 bases each). Germline V gene sequence: CDR1 SGHRS, CDR2 YFSETQ. The V gene lost 3 bases and the J gene lost 5 bases, with 15 bases spanning the gap. There are 14 residues in the CDR3. CDR3 in DNA: TGCGCCAGCAGCTGGGGGCGGCGGGGCGACGAGCAGTACTTC. Translated: CASSWGRRGDEQYF.

This clonotype showed up just a few times. The chain links TRBV7-2 to TRBJ2-7; D remains ambiguous. Between the trimmed V and J ends, which lost 2 bases and 5 bases, there was a span of 7 bases. Germline assignment: CDR1 SGHTA and CDR2 FQGNSA. The CDR3 covers 12 residues. The CDR3 here is CASSLQKNEQYF. As DNA, the CDR3 is TGTGCCAGCAGCTTACAAAAGAACGAGCAGTACTTC.

V and J are TRBV3-1 and TRBJ2-1; the D gene is possibly TRBD1 (5 bases). There are 14 residues in the CDR3. The V gene lost 2 bases and the J gene lost 8 bases, with 13 bases spanning the gap. Germline assignment: CDR1 LGHDT and CDR2 YNNKEL (reference sequence). CDR3 bases: TGTGCCAGCAGCCAATCTGGAAGGGGTGATGAGCAGTTCTTC. Its translation is CASSQSGRGDEQFF.

The rearrangement uses TRBV5-1 and TRBJ1-1, with 9 bases matching TRBD1. CDR1 is SGHRS, CDR2 YFSETQ, per germline. The CDR3 is 16 residues long. V lost 1 base to trimming and J lost 3 bases; unmatched junction nucleotides: 7. In nucleotides, the CDR3 is TGCGCCAGCAGCTTGATGGCTACAGGGGGCCACACTGAAGCTTTCTTT. Its protein product is CASSLMATGGHTEAFF.

The chain uses TRBV6-5 and TRBJ2-7, with 9 bases fitting TRBD2. The CDR3 sequence is 19 residues long. Germline CDR1 is MNHEY and CDR2 is SVGAGI. V was pared by 3 bases and J by 6 bases, with 21 bases of the junction left unmatched. This CDR3 is CASSYSTGRVGLARSEQYF. In nucleotides, the CDR3 is TGTGCCAGCAGTTATTCGACAGGGAGAGTTGGACTAGCGCGGAGCGAGCAGTACTTC.

This clonotype was observed a few times. This sequence joins TRBV15 and TRBJ2-3, with D perhaps TRBD1 or TRBD2 (5 bases each). The CDR3 runs to 15 residues. The germline CDR1 and CDR2 sequences are LNHNV and YYDKDF (reference sequence). Trimming cost V 0 bases and J 2 bases, with 9 bases left between them. CDR3 in amino acids: CATSRDGAATDTQYF. As DNA, the CDR3 is TGTGCCACCAGCAGAGACGGGGCTGCCACAGATACGCAGTATTTT.

This chain uses TRBV24-1 with TRBJ1-1; 8 bases are shared with TRBD1. Germline V gene data show CDR1 as KGHDR and CDR2 as SFDVKD. This CDR3 comprises 15 residues. Losses at the gene ends were 8 bases for V and 2 bases for J; bases not matched to a gene: 9. The CDR3 nucleotides are TGTGCCACCACTACCCGGACAGGGCTAAACACTGAAGCTTTCTTT. Encoded protein: CATTTRTGLNTEAFF.

This clonotype was recorded at least ten times. This chain links TRBV4-3 with TRBJ2-3, with 7 positions matching TRBD2. Losses at the gene ends were 1 base for V and 3 bases for J; bases not matched to a gene: 1. Germline values: CDR1 LGHNA, CDR2 YSLEER. The CDR3 extends over 14 amino acids. This CDR3 is CASSQASGTDTQYF. The CDR3, as DNA: TGCGCCAGCAGCCAAGCTAGCGGAACAGATACGCAGTATTTT.

The chain uses TRBV6-2 or TRBV6-3 and TRBJ2-3, with no clear D. The CDR3 totals 15 residues. Germline V gene data show CDR1 as MNHEY and CDR2 as SVGEGT. V lost 6 bases to trimming and J lost 0 bases, with 13 bases between them. In DNA form, the CDR3 reads TGTGCCAGCAGCCGCCCTGGGCGGAGCACAGATACGCAGTATTTT. It yields the protein CASSRPGRSTDTQYF.

The chain links TRBV12-5 to TRBJ2-7, with TRBD1 identical over 9 bases. Per the germline V gene, CDR1 is LGHNT and CDR2 is FRNRAP. The CDR3 sequence is 12 residues long. DNA of the CDR3: TGTTCTTTTCCGGGACAGGGATTCGAGCAGTACTTC. As protein: CSFPGQGFEQYF.

The gene calls are TRBV6-2 or TRBV6-3 and TRBJ2-1; D is perhaps TRBD2 (5 bases). The V end was cut by 2 bases, the J end by 0 bases, with 14 bases between. Germline lookup yields CDR1 MNHEY and CDR2 SVGEGT. The CDR3 spans 17 residues. The CDR3 here is CASSYDAGVSSYNEQFF. Written as DNA, the CDR3 is TGTGCCAGCAGTTACGATGCGGGCGTGAGCTCCTACAATGAGCAGTTCTTC.

Note on this clonotype: At one of its ends the junction is not consistent with the germline gene, which may arise from a read error. J is TRBJ1-4 and V is TRBV18, with D perhaps TRBD1 (5 bases). The germline gives CDR1 KGHSH, CDR2 LQKENI. The CDR3 is 12 residues long. CDR3 protein: CASSSSDRALFF. CDR3 nucleotide sequence: TGTGCCAGCTCATCATCCGACAGAGCTTTATTCTTT.

The gene calls are TRBV15 and TRBJ2-6, with 12 positions matching TRBD2. Germline lookup yields CDR1 LNHNV and CDR2 YYDKDF (reference sequence). Trimming took 0 bases from V and 3 from J; bases not matched to a gene: 9. The CDR3 has 20 residues. The CDR3 sequence is CATSRDGGLAGGFGANVLTF. CDR3 coding DNA: TGTGCCACCAGCAGAGACGGTGGGCTAGCGGGGGGGTTTGGGGCCAACGTCCTGACTTTC. The whole variable domain, remainder taken from reference TRBV15 and TRBJ2-6, is DAMVIQNPRYQVTQFGKPVTLSCSQTLNHNVMYWYQQKSSQAPKLLFHYYDKDFNNEADTPDNFQSRRPNTSFCFLDIRSPGLGDTAMYLCATSRDGGLAGGFGANVLTFGAGSRLTVL.

The rearrangement links TRBV11-2 to TRBJ2-2; TRBD2 agrees at 7 bases. Germline CDR1 is SGHAT and CDR2 is FQNNGV. V dropped 0 bases and J dropped 0; count of bases not matched to a gene: 7. This CDR3 spans 18 amino acids. The CDR3 DNA reads TGTGCCAGCAGCTTAGATCCAACTAGCGCCACGAACACCGGGGAGCTGTTTTTT. As protein: CASSLDPTSATNTGELFF.

This clonotype was detected a few times. J is TRBJ2-7 and V is TRBV5-1; D may be TRBD1 (6 bases). Germline CDR1 reads SGHRS; CDR2 reads YFSETQ. The V end lost 4 bases, the J end lost 3 bases, and 14 bases lay between the germline ends. CDR3 size: 14 residues. This chain's CDR3 is CASSPDRISYEQYF. For the CDR3, the DNA is TGCGCCAGCAGCCCTGACAGGATAAGCTACGAGCAGTACTTC.